These T cell receptor beta chains were read from a single sample in a study of T-cell reconstitution after alpha-beta-depleted transplantation in children. TCRdb fed the PCR reads into MiXCR, producing one record per CDR3 protein. The table lists some 310,000 distinct CDR3 sequences, approximately 23% of them singletons. The material sequenced was PBMCs, mostly from graft donor cells, taken 180 days after TCRalphabeta/CD19-depleted stem cell transplant. The origin of the receptors is a male patient between 10 and 17 years old who had a stem cell transplant for acute lymphoblastic leukemia, so the T cells may come from the graft donor. The CDR3 runs from the conserved cysteine through the conserved F or W. The D gene is left open where the match is weak. Clone size appears in some rows only: once, few, many, or a class for an expanded clone.

abundance | j_gene | v_gene | d_gene | CDR3nt | CDR3aa
. | TRBJ2-3 | TRBV10-3 | . | TGTGCCATCAGTGAGTCAGACAGCTCCCCCGCAGATACGCAGTATTTT | CAISESDSSPADTQYF
. | TRBJ2-3 | TRBV7-8 | TRBD2 | TGTGCCAGCAGTAGTCGTGGCGGGAGGGGCACAGATACGCAGTATTTT | CASSSRGGRGTDTQYF
few | TRBJ2-2 | TRBV5-1 | TRBD2 | TGCGCCAGCAGCTTGGTGGTCTTAGCGGGAGGCACCGGGGAGCTGTTTTTT | CASSLVVLAGGTGELFF
few | TRBJ2-7 | TRBV6-5 | . | TGTGCCAGCAGTTACAAGGGGTCCCTCTACGAGCAGTACTTC | CASSYKGSLYEQYF
. | TRBJ2-7 | TRBV27 | . | TGTGCCAGCAGTATCTTACGGGGGGCGCGAGAGCAGTACTTC | CASSILRGAREQYF
few | TRBJ2-1 | TRBV7-9 | . | TGTGCCAGCAGCCCTATAAATGAGCAGTTCTTC | CASSPINEQFF
. | TRBJ2-2 | TRBV10-2 | . | TGCGCCAGCAGGCGACACCGGGTTCCGGCGAACACCGGGGAGCTGTTTTTT | CASRRHRVPANTGELFF
few | TRBJ2-7 | TRBV10-3 | TRBD1 | TGTGCCCCTTGCGGGACAGGGGGTATTAGCGGAGCGGGCTACGAGCAGTACTTC | CAPCGTGGISGAGYEQYF
. | TRBJ2-6 | TRBV4-1 | . | TGCGCCAGCAGCCTAGACGGAGCCGGGGCCAACGTCCTGACTTTC | CASSLDGAGANVLTF
. | TRBJ2-2 | TRBV5-1 | . | TGCGCCAGCAGCTTGGCGGCGTCTGTTGCCGGGGAGCTGTTTTTT | CASSLAASVAGELFF
. | TRBJ1-6 | TRBV12-3/TRBV12-4 | . | TGTGCCAGCAGTGCGGACGGAAATTCACCCCTCCACTTT | CASSADGNSPLHF
. | TRBJ1-4 | TRBV20-1 | . | TGCAGTGTACTACCACGGGACAAGGGATTAGCAACTAATGAAAAACTGTTTTTT | CSVLPRDKGLATNEKLFF
few | TRBJ2-5 | TRBV2 | . | TGTGCCAGCAGTGAAGCGAGATGGATGACTAAAGAGACCCAGTACTTC | CASSEARWMTKETQYF
. | TRBJ2-7 | TRBV20-1 | . | TGCAGTGCTAAACTAGTGCGATCCTACGAGCAGTACTTC | CSAKLVRSYEQYF
once | TRBJ2-2 | TRBV6-2/TRBV6-3 | . | TGTGCCAGCAGTCACCTTCCGGGACTGAACACCGGGGAGCTGTTTTTT | CASSHLPGLNTGELFF
few | TRBJ1-2 | TRBV5-1 | . | TGCGCCAGCAGCCTACGCAGAGGTGCCTATGGCTACACCTTC | CASSLRRGAYGYTF
. | TRBJ1-3 | TRBV9 | . | TGTGCCAGCACTCCGGGATCACACTCTGGAAACACCATATATTTT | CASTPGSHSGNTIYF
few | TRBJ2-1 | TRBV7-9 | TRBD2 | TGTGCCAGCAGCTACTCACTTCGGACTAGCGGGACTGGTGAGCAGTTCTTC | CASSYSLRTSGTGEQFF
. | TRBJ1-2 | TRBV12-3/TRBV12-4 | . | TGTGCCAGCAGTTTAAAGCGGGGGCTCGGCTACACCTTC | CASSLKRGLGYTF
few | TRBJ2-7 | TRBV4-1 | . | TGCGCCAGCAGGAAGCGGAATCTCGACTACGAGCAGTACTTC | CASRKRNLDYEQYF
. | TRBJ1-6 | TRBV7-3 | TRBD1 | TGTGCCAGCAGCCCGGGACAGGGCTATAATTCACCCCTCCACTTT | CASSPGQGYNSPLHF
few | TRBJ1-1 | TRBV10-1 | . | TGCGCCAGCAGTGCGGGAGCTGGGGGAACTGAAGCTTTCTTT | CASSAGAGGTEAFF
few | TRBJ2-1 | TRBV7-6 | TRBD2 | TGTGCCAGCAGCTCCCGTGTAATGTTGATAGCGGGAGACAATGAGCAGTTCTTC | CASSSRVMLIAGDNEQFF
few | TRBJ1-2 | TRBV11-2 | . | TGTGCCAGCAGCTTTAGGGACGGGTCCTATGGCTACACCTTC | CASSFRDGSYGYTF
. | TRBJ2-5 | TRBV15 | . | TGTGCCACCAGCGTCGGCCCCCAAGAGACCCAGTACTTC | CATSVGPQETQYF
. | TRBJ2-1 | TRBV24-1 | TRBD1 | TGTGCCACCAGTGATCCTACAGGGGTCTACAATGAGCAGTTCTTC | CATSDPTGVYNEQFF
. | TRBJ2-7 | TRBV28 | TRBD2 | TGTGCCAGCAGTTTTCTAGCGGTGGGGTCCTACGAGCAGTACTTC | CASSFLAVGSYEQYF
. | TRBJ1-2 | TRBV20-1 | TRBD1 | TGCAGTGCTAGAAGGCTGGGACAGGGGTATGGCTACACCTTC | CSARRLGQGYGYTF
. | TRBJ2-3 | TRBV7-9 | TRBD2 | TGTGCCAGCAGCTTTAATAGCGGGAGGCCAAGGGATACGCAGTATTTT | CASSFNSGRPRDTQYF
. | TRBJ2-5 | TRBV29-1 | TRBD2 | TGCAGCGTTGAAGGGACTAGCGGGAACCTACAAGAGACCCAGTACTTC | CSVEGTSGNLQETQYF
. | TRBJ2-7 | TRBV5-6 | . | TGTGCCAGCGCGCTCCCAGGGGCCTACGAGCAGTACTTC | CASALPGAYEQYF